This entry lists 7 T cell receptor beta chains sequenced from one sample in a study of cytomegalovirus exposure and HLA in healthy donors. Primers: 60 Vbeta forward and 13 Jbeta reverse. Clones were sequenced by immunoSEQ multiplex PCR, and TCRdb holds only the in-frame ones, with some missing. The data show about 100,000 clones, with 77% seen just once and roughly 9.3% held by the top ten. Sample: PBMCs. The receptor set was obtained from a male donor in good health and CMV-seropositive.

The chain combines TRBV19 with TRBJ2-1, with D possibly being TRBD1 (6 bases). In germline, CDR1 is LNHDA, CDR2 SQIVND (reference sequence). V was clipped by 7 bases and J by 0 bases, with 19 bases between them. CDR3 length: 17 residues. The CDR3 spells CASTLRGSGSSYNEQFF. CDR3 bases: TGTGCCAGTACCCTGAGGGGGTCGGGTTCCTCCTACAATGAGCAGTTCTTC.

This rearrangement joins TRBV7-2 to TRBJ2-1; TRBD1 is a possible D gene (5 bases). The V gene lost 5 bases and the J gene lost 2 bases, with 19 bases spanning the gap. The germline CDR1 and CDR2 sequences are SGHTA and FQGNSA. This CDR3 contains 17 residues. The CDR3 region has the DNA TGTGCCAGCAGCAACGCGCTAACTCCCAGGGCCTACAATGAGCAGTTCTTC. It translates to CASSNALTPRAYNEQFF.

The rearrangement uses TRBV27 and TRBJ1-5; 8 nucleotides align to TRBD1. With 4 bases clipped from V and 8 bases from J, the junction kept 4 bases outside the gene matches. The CDR3 spans 13 residues. Germline lookup yields CDR1 MNHEY and CDR2 SMNVEV (reference sequence). The CDR3 nucleotides read TGTGCCAGCAGTTCCAGGGGGCGAGAGCCCCAGCATTTT. This sequence encodes CASSSRGREPQHF.

This clone turned up a few times. This specimen includes other DNA sequences encoding the same CDR3. The chain is built from TRBV9 and TRBJ2-7, with no clear D. The CDR3 sequence is 13 residues long. Germline V gene sequence: CDR1 SGDLS, CDR2 YYNGEE. Trimming removed 0 bases at V and 4 bases at J, with 8 bases between. CDR3 protein: CASSVGAAYEQYF. The CDR3 DNA is TGTGCCAGCAGCGTAGGGGCAGCTTACGAGCAGTACTTC.

CDR3 residues: CASLAVYNEQFF. CDR3 nucleotide sequence: TGCGCCAGCCTAGCGGTCTACAATGAGCAGTTCTTC. The rearrangement uses TRBV10-1 and TRBJ2-1, with 7 bases lining up with TRBD2. The V and J ends lost 8 bases and 3 bases, in that order; junction bases with no gene match: 1. CDR3 size: 12 residues. The V gene's germline CDR1 is WNHNN and CDR2 SYGVQD (reference sequence).

The chain has TRBV4-2 and TRBJ1-3, with unresolved D. The CDR3 loop spans 15 amino acids. Germline CDR1 and CDR2: LGHNA and YNFKEQ. The V and J ends lost 2 bases and 0 bases respectively, with 8 bases between them. CDR3 loop: CASSQPESSGNTIYF. CDR3 nucleotide sequence: TGTGCCAGCAGCCAACCGGAGAGCTCTGGAAACACCATATATTTT.

This clone was recorded only once. The rearrangement joins TRBV7-9 to TRBJ1-3, with D possibly matching TRBD1 (5 bases). The germline V and J ends were trimmed by 6 bases and 1 base, with 13 bases remaining between them. This CDR3 contains 15 residues. Germline CDR1 is SEHNR and CDR2 is FQNEAQ (reference sequence). Here the CDR3 DNA reads TGTGCCAGCAGGAGAGGACAACTGTCTGGAAACACCATATATTTT. Translating gives CASRRGQLSGNTIYF. The full variable domain, completed using reference TRBV7-9 and TRBJ1-3, is DTGVSQNPRHKITKRGQNVTFRCDPISEHNRLYWYRQTLGQGPEFLTYFQNEAQLEKSRLLSDRFSAERPKGSFSTLEIQRTEQGDSAMYLCASRRGQLSGNTIYFGEGSWLTVV.